This T cell receptor beta chain was sequenced during a study of breast tumors, draining lymph nodes, adjacent tissues. The CDR3 is 14 residues long. J was trimmed by 7 bases and V by 6 bases; bases with no gene match: 8. Germline V gene lookup returns CDR1 DFQATT and CDR2 SNEGSKA (reference sequence). Each CDR3 protein gets one entry after TCRdb re-called the multiplex PCR reads with MiXCR. The profile shows tens of thousands of distinct CDR3 sequences, 63% of them singletons. The receptor's source is a female donor with breast cancer. Some clones in this sample may be carry-over from other donors' samples. Specimen: breast tumor tissue. The rearrangement uses TRBV20-1 and TRBJ2-7; 14 positions match TRBD2. CDR3 sequence: CSARLAGGPGEQYF. Written as DNA, the CDR3 is TGCAGTGCCAGACTAGCGGGAGGGCCGGGGGAGCAGTACTTC.